The 30 T cell receptor beta chains reported below all come from one sample, sequenced in a study of HIV-infected patients and healthy controls. cDNA was made from 500 ng RNA using alpha and beta constant primers. Each of the alpha and beta chains got its own library through chain-specific third strand synthesis with indices. Using its own MiXCR run on the 5' RACE reads, TCRdb lists one record per CDR3 protein. The table shows several thousand distinct CDR3 sequences, with approximately 8% occurring only once. No cell fractionation was done, so the repertoire covers all unsorted peripheral blood T cells. The starting material was blood, obtained before antiretroviral therapy. Receptors were obtained from an adult with HIV infection. The donor label of this sample is uncertain.

This chain uses TRBV20-1 with TRBJ2-7; TRBD1 matches at 10 bases. CDR3 length equals 15 residues. The V segment lost 2 bases and the J segment 4 bases; nucleotides outside the gene matches: 8. Germline lookup yields CDR1 DFQATT and CDR2 SNEGSKA (reference sequence). CDR3 nucleotides: TGCAGTGCTAGATGGGTCGCGGGACAGGGGTACGAGCAGTACTTC. This gives the protein CSARWVAGQGYEQYF.

This clonotype occurred many times. The chain carries TRBV6-5 and TRBJ2-7; D possibly corresponds to TRBD2 (6 bases). Germline V gives CDR1 MNHEY, CDR2 SVGAGI. CDR3 length: 14 amino acids. Trimming stripped 6 bases from V and 4 bases from J, with 16 bases between. CDR3: CASSPHGGSYEQYF. Written as DNA, the CDR3 is TGTGCCAGCAGCCCCCATGGGGGGTCTTACGAGCAGTACTTC.

The chain joins TRBV5-4 to TRBJ2-3; D perhaps matches TRBD1 (6 bases). Germline-derived CDR1 and CDR2 are SGHNT and YYREEE (reference sequence). V was shortened by 3 bases and J by 2 bases, with 10 bases between the two germline ends. The CDR3 contains 14 residues. This CDR3 reads CASSSGQPTDTQYF. CDR3 in DNA: TGTGCCAGCAGCTCCGGACAGCCCACAGATACGCAGTATTTT.

This clonotype was seen repeatedly, ten times or more. The V gene is TRBV9, the J gene TRBJ2-7; maybe TRBD2 (6 bases). The CDR3 consists of 15 residues. Trimming pared 4 bases from V and 0 bases from J, leaving 14 bases between. Germline CDR1 is SGDLS and CDR2 is YYNGEE. The CDR3 loop reads CASSPAGTGSYEQYF. The CDR3 nucleotides read TGTGCCAGCAGCCCAGCCGGGACTGGCTCCTACGAGCAGTACTTC.

This clonotype appeared a few times. J is TRBJ1-1 and V is TRBV27, with no clear D. Trimming took off 1 base at V and 3 bases at J, with 9 bases between the two ends. There are 14 residues in the CDR3. Germline V gene data show CDR1 as MNHEY and CDR2 as SMNVEV (reference sequence). The CDR3 is CASSLFLGYTEAFF. The DNA for the CDR3 is TGTGCCAGCAGTTTATTTTTAGGGTACACTGAAGCTTTCTTT.

This clonotype was detected ten times or more. The chain carries TRBV18 and TRBJ1-5; weak D call: TRBD1 (5 bases). The CDR3 has 17 amino acids. CDR1 and CDR2 from the germline V gene are KGHSH and LQKENI. Trimming shortened V by 3 bases and J by 9 bases, and 24 bases separated the two germline ends. The CDR3 bases are TGTGCCAGCTCACCGTCCGGGGGTGACACTACTACGGGGCCCCAGCATTTT. Protein product: CASSPSGGDTTTGPQHF.

This clonotype was detected many times. V gene TRBV28 combines with J gene TRBJ1-1; tentative D call: TRBD1 (5 bases). Germline CDR1 is MDHEN and CDR2 is SYDVKM. Trimming took 6 bases from V and 6 from J, leaving 17 bases between them. The CDR3 sequence is 14 residues long. CDR3 protein: CASRTERLSAEAFF. In DNA form, the CDR3 reads TGTGCCAGCAGGACAGAAAGGCTTTCCGCTGAAGCTTTCTTT.

This clonotype was observed at least ten times. The chain has TRBV21-1 and TRBJ1-2. TRBV21-1 is reported as a pseudogene. The CDR3 is 12 amino acids. The CDR3 is CASSNRTYGYTF. DNA for the CDR3: TGTGCCAGCAGCAATAGAACCTATGGCTACACCTTC.

This clonotype was seen a handful of times. The V gene is TRBV5-1, the J gene TRBJ2-5; D unresolved. V was shortened by 1 base and J by 3 bases, with 13 bases between the two germline ends. The CDR3 length is 15 residues. Per germline, CDR1 SGHRS and CDR2 YFSETQ. The CDR3, as DNA: TGCGCCAGCAGCTTGTGGAGCGCCCTAGAAGAGACCCAGTACTTC. Its protein product is CASSLWSALEETQYF.

This clonotype occurred many times. V is TRBV9 and J is TRBJ1-6, with 7 bases identical to TRBD1. The CDR3 runs to 15 residues. V shed 4 bases, J shed 7 bases, and the junction held 8 bases outside the gene matches. Germline V gene data show CDR1 as SGDLS and CDR2 as YYNGEE. The CDR3 is CASSPTGVGNSPLHF. The CDR3 DNA sequence: TGTGCCAGCAGCCCTACAGGGGTCGGGAATTCACCCCTCCACTTT.

This clonotype was seen only once. V usage is TRBV11-2 and J usage is TRBJ2-2, with D perhaps given as TRBD1 or TRBD2 (5 bases each). The germline CDR1 and CDR2 sequences are SGHAT and FQNNGV. V dropped 1 base and J dropped 5 bases, with 14 bases sitting between them. The CDR3 has 16 residues. CDR3 DNA sequence: TGTGCCAGCAGCTTAGGAGGGGCGGGCCGGACCGGGGAGCTGTTTTTT. This translates into CASSLGGAGRTGELFF.

In this sample, this clonotype turned up many times. This chain uses TRBV12-3 or TRBV12-4 with TRBJ2-1, with D tentatively TRBD1 or TRBD2 (5 bases each). With 2 bases removed from V and 10 bases from J, the gap between germline ends came to 9 bases. The length of the CDR3 is 12 residues. The CDR3: CASSLMGREQFF. In nucleotides, the CDR3 is TGTGCCAGCAGTTTAATGGGACGCGAGCAGTTCTTC.

Many counts were recorded for this clonotype. The rearrangement uses TRBV6-2 or TRBV6-3 and TRBJ2-1; 9 positions match TRBD2. J gave up 4 bases and V 2 bases, and 9 bases lay outside the gene matches. The CDR3 is made up of 17 amino acids. Germline loops: CDR1 MNHEY, CDR2 SVGEGT. The CDR3 DNA reads TGTGCCAGCAGTTACGGGCTAGCGGGAAACGGGTACAATGAGCAGTTCTTC. Translation: CASSYGLAGNGYNEQFF.

This clonotype came up many times. The V and J genes are TRBV7-2 and TRBJ2-5; D ambiguous. The germline V and J ends were trimmed by 5 bases and 7 bases, with 11 bases remaining between them. The CDR3 sequence is 12 residues long. Germline CDR1 SGHTA, CDR2 FQGNSA. CDR3 DNA: TGTGCCAGCAGCCCAGGATCTGGGACCCAGTACTTC. It yields the protein CASSPGSGTQYF.

In this sample, this clonotype turned up many times. The rearrangement joins TRBV7-9 to TRBJ1-4; 7 nucleotides match TRBD1. Unmatched junction bases numbered 11, after V lost 4 bases and J lost 6 bases. The CDR3 has 16 residues. Germline V gives CDR1 SEHNR, CDR2 FQNEAQ (reference sequence). The CDR3 DNA is TGTGCCAGCAGCTCCAACCGGGACAGATGGGATGAAAAACTGTTTTTT. Protein sequence: CASSSNRDRWDEKLFF.

The V gene is TRBV20-1, the J gene TRBJ2-1; TRBD2 is a possible D gene (5 bases). Germline V gives CDR1 DFQATT, CDR2 SNEGSKA (reference sequence). There are 15 residues in the CDR3. The ends were cut back, 5 bases at V and 7 bases at J, with 21 bases in the middle. CDR3 in amino acids: CSAPPPLGSGNEQFF. The CDR3 DNA reads TGCAGTGCTCCCCCCCCTTTGGGGTCGGGGAATGAGCAGTTCTTC.

Many counts were recorded for this clonotype. V usage is TRBV2 and J usage is TRBJ1-2; D might be TRBD1 (5 bases). The germline V gene has CDR1 SNHLY and CDR2 FYNNEI. V was cut by 6 bases and J by 3 bases, with 14 bases left in between. The CDR3 loop spans 14 amino acids. Here the CDR3 reads CASRNSGADYGYTF. The CDR3 region has the DNA TGTGCCAGCAGAAACAGCGGGGCAGACTATGGCTACACCTTC. Full variable domain (missing parts from reference TRBV2 and TRBJ1-2): EPEVTQTPSHQVTQMGQEVILRCVPISNHLYFYWYRQILGQKVEFLVSFYNNEISEKSEIFDDQFSVERPDGSNFTLKIRSTKLEDSAMYFCASRNSGADYGYTFGSGTRLTVV.

The sample holds many counts of this clonotype. The genes are TRBV20-1 and TRBJ2-7, with D possibly TRBD2 on 6 matching bases. The CDR3 extends over 14 amino acids. V gave up 6 bases and J gave up 1 base, with 16 bases separating them. Germline values: CDR1 DFQATT, CDR2 SNEGSKA (reference sequence). DNA of the CDR3: TGCAGTGCGGGCCGGGAGTATGGGTCCTACGAGCAGTACTTC. It specifies CSAGREYGSYEQYF.

This clonotype appeared a few times. This sequence joins TRBV14 and TRBJ2-3, with 7 bases that match TRBD2. The V and J ends lost 5 bases and 2 bases, in that order; junction bases with no gene match: 10. This CDR3 has 16 amino acids. Germline assignment: CDR1 SGHDN and CDR2 FVKESK. This chain's CDR3 is CASSTFRRGSTDTQYF. CDR3 nucleotide sequence: TGTGCCAGCAGCACCTTTAGGCGGGGGTCCACAGATACGCAGTATTTT.

CDR3 loop: CSARVGSAGGSTDTQYF. CDR3 in DNA: TGCAGTGCTAGAGTGGGATCGGCGGGAGGGTCCACAGATACGCAGTATTTT. V gene TRBV20-1 combines with J gene TRBJ2-3; 9 bases agree with TRBD2. The CDR3 length is 17 residues. Germline V gene lookup returns CDR1 DFQATT and CDR2 SNEGSKA (reference sequence). Germline trimming cut 1 base from V and 2 bases from J; bases unmatched to any gene: 10.

The table lists this clonotype with many counts. The CDR3, as DNA: TGCAGCGTTGGGACACCGGGCGCAGATACGCAGTATTTT. This translates into CSVGTPGADTQYF. J is TRBJ2-3 and V is TRBV29-1, with a possible D match to TRBD1 (5 bases). The CDR3 runs 13 residues. Trimming removed 4 bases from V and 4 bases from J, with 12 bases in between. Germline CDR1 SQVTM, CDR2 ANQGSEA.

This rearrangement joins TRBV24-1 to TRBJ2-1; D unresolved. The germline CDR1 and CDR2 sequences are KGHDR and SFDVKD. V gave up 4 bases and J gave up 8 bases, with 11 bases separating them. This CDR3 contains 13 residues. The chain's CDR3 is CATSEPSRDEQFF. CDR3 DNA sequence: TGTGCCACCAGTGAACCGAGTAGGGATGAGCAGTTCTTC.

This clonotype was seen at least ten times. The chain couples TRBV29-1 to TRBJ2-5, with D uncertain. Germline V lookup: CDR1 SQVTM, CDR2 ANQGSEA. This CDR3 is built from 14 residues. V was cut by 6 bases and J by 4 bases, with 18 bases left in between. The CDR3 region is CSVRGPTGVETQYF. CDR3 bases: TGCAGCGTCCGTGGACCAACCGGTGTAGAGACCCAGTACTTC.

This clonotype was seen at least ten times. The CDR3 nucleotides are TGTGCCAGCAGTCCGATAGGGGCCGGGGAGCTGTTTTTT. Its translation: CASSPIGAGELFF. The chain employs TRBV12-3 or TRBV12-4 and TRBJ2-2; D possibly corresponds to TRBD1 (5 bases). V lost 5 bases to trimming and J lost 6 bases, with 10 bases between them. This CDR3 has 13 residues.

This clonotype has more than one count but fewer than ten. The V call is TRBV30, the J call TRBJ1-1; D not resolved. The V end was cut by 8 bases, the J end by 5 bases, with 12 bases between. Germline CDR1 GTSNPN, CDR2 SVGIG (reference sequence). The CDR3 length is 11 residues. This CDR3 reads CAKLRGTEAFF. The CDR3 bases are TGTGCCAAACTCCGGGGTACTGAAGCTTTCTTT.

This clonotype showed up many times. The gene calls are TRBV20-1 and TRBJ1-4, with TRBD1 as a possible D gene (5 bases). The CDR3 contains 11 residues. CDR1 and CDR2 (germline): DFQATT, SNEGSKA (reference sequence). The V and J ends lost 3 bases and 13 bases respectively, with 12 bases between them. As DNA, the CDR3 is TGCAGTGCTAGGTACCAGGGAGGACTGTTTTTT. It encodes CSARYQGGLFF.

This clonotype came up many times. The rearrangement uses TRBV6-1 and TRBJ1-1, with unresolved D. CDR1 MNHNS and CDR2 SASEGT come from the germline V gene. The CDR3 covers 13 residues. The ends were cut back, 7 bases at V and 3 bases at J, with 12 bases in the middle. CDR3 loop: CASTFAPDTEAFF. The CDR3 nucleotides are TGTGCCAGCACTTTCGCTCCGGACACTGAAGCTTTCTTT.

This clonotype occurred many times. This chain connects TRBV5-1 to TRBJ1-5; 10 bases map to TRBD1. Per the germline V gene, CDR1 is SGHRS and CDR2 is YFSETQ. The J segment lost 7 bases and the V segment lost 4 bases, leaving 11 bases of the junction unmatched. This CDR3 region has 16 residues. CDR3 sequence (DNA): TGCGCCAGCAGCCCAGAACCGGGACAGGGGTTCCAGCCCCAGCATTTT. Translation: CASSPEPGQGFQPQHF. Full variable domain (remainder filled in from reference TRBV5-1 and TRBJ1-5): KAGVTQTPRYLIKTRGQQVTLSCSPISGHRSVSWYQQTPGQGLQFLFEYFSETQRNKGNFPGRFSGRQFSNSRSEMNVSTLELGDSALYLCASSPEPGQGFQPQHFGDGTRLSIL.

There are many counts of this clonotype. This chain uses TRBV2 with TRBJ2-1; D unclear. Germline V gene sequence: CDR1 SNHLY, CDR2 FYNNEI. The germline V and J ends were trimmed by 6 bases and 10 bases, with 16 bases remaining between them. There are 13 residues in the CDR3. The CDR3: CASSKFGSREQFF. The CDR3 bases are TGTGCCAGCAGCAAGTTTGGGTCCCGGGAGCAGTTCTTC. Complete variable domain (other parts from reference TRBV2 and TRBJ2-1): EPEVTQTPSHQVTQMGQEVILRCVPISNHLYFYWYRQILGQKVEFLVSFYNNEISEKSEIFDDQFSVERPDGSNFTLKIRSTKLEDSAMYFCASSKFGSREQFFGPGTRLTVL.

The chain joins TRBV6-1 to TRBJ1-4; no clear D. Germline CDR1 is MNHNS and CDR2 is SASEGT. The CDR3 runs 11 residues. The V end was cut by 8 bases, the J end by 6 bases, with 7 bases between. Here the CDR3 DNA reads TGTGCCAGCGGGAGGGATGAAAAACTGTTTTTT. Translation gives CASGRDEKLFF.